One sample yielded the 2 T cell receptor beta chains listed below, sequenced in a study of T-cell memory formation after mild COVID-19 listed by TCRdb under 2021. The library relied on 5' RACE. Sequencing instrument: Illumina NovaSeq 6000. TCRdb reprocessed the public reads (quality trimming at Q25 with fastp, clone calling with MiXCR) and kept in-frame beta chains. Each entry merges the rows of one CDR3 protein and shows their most common DNA and genes. A total of around 140,000 distinct CDR3 sequences appear in this sample, under 30% of them only once. The ten largest clones capture 24% of the sample. The sequencing input was PBMCs or a T cell subset sorted from them (not recorded which). These receptors all stem from an adult woman who had mild COVID-19 (a few samples of this study predate the infection). The sample titles of this study are shuffled in the database, so cell type and time point are left out; the donor was told from shared clones.

The V gene is TRBV6-5, the J gene TRBJ1-2; possibly TRBD1 for D (6 bases). There are 14 residues in the CDR3. Trimming removed 5 bases at V and 6 bases at J, with 16 bases between. CDR1 and CDR2 (germline): MNHEY, SVGAGI. This CDR3 is CASSPRQVYDGYTF. CDR3 nucleotide sequence: TGTGCCAGCAGTCCGAGACAGGTCTACGATGGCTACACCTTC.

The chain couples TRBV9 to TRBJ2-1; D remains ambiguous. CDR3 length: 13 amino acids. Germline-derived CDR1 and CDR2 are SGDLS and YYNGEE. Deletions cut 6 bases from V and 5 bases from J, with 12 bases between. The CDR3 sequence: CASTQSANNEQFF. CDR3 nucleotide sequence: TGTGCCAGCACCCAGTCGGCCAACAATGAGCAGTTCTTC.